The rows below give T cell receptor beta chains drawn from one sample of a study of OX40 agonist ivuxolimab in advanced cancers. TCRdb's table, derived via immunoSEQ multiplex PCR, lists solely in-frame clones and lacks some. The top ten clones hold over 25% of a sample with tens of thousands of clones, 86% of them seen once. The sequencing used CD4+ or CD8+ T cells sorted from blood, collected in a trial of the OX40 agonist ivuxolimab. These receptors were obtained from an adult with an advanced solid tumor such as melanoma, head and neck, liver or kidney cancer. The CDR3 runs from the conserved cysteine through the conserved F or W. A D gene is named only where the DNA matches it firmly. Clone sizes are given selectively: once, few, many, or a class where the clone is expanded.

.,TRBJ2-7,TRBV5-4,few,TGTGCCAGCAGCTTAAGGCTCTCCTACGAGCAGTACTTC,CASSLRLSYEQYF
.,TRBJ1-2,TRBV10-3,once,TGTGCCATCAGTGAGGACATCAGCTATGGCTACACCTTC,CAISEDISYGYTF
.,TRBJ2-7,TRBV14,.,TGTGCCAGCAGCCAAGTCGCGCTCAGATCCGAGCAGTACTTC,CASSQVALRSEQYF
TRBD1,TRBJ2-1,TRBV27,.,TGTGCCAGCAGTTTATCGGAGAGACAGGGCTACAATGAGCAGTTCTTC,CASSLSERQGYNEQFF
.,TRBJ1-1,TRBV5-1,.,TGCGCCAGCAGCACAGGGACCCGACTGAGTAAGAACACTGAAGCTTTCTTT,CASSTGTRLSKNTEAFF
.,TRBJ2-2,TRBV5-4,.,TGTGCCAGCAGCTCAACTCCGACCGGGGAGCTGTTTTTT,CASSSTPTGELFF
TRBD2,TRBJ2-2,TRBV30,.,TGTGCCTGGAAACGTCTAGCGGAAACCGGGGAGCTGTTTTTT,CAWKRLAETGELFF
.,TRBJ2-7,TRBV14,.,TGTGCCAGCAGCCCTGACCCCGCGTATTACGAGCAGTACTTC,CASSPDPAYYEQYF
TRBD2,TRBJ2-1,TRBV27,.,TGTGCCAGCAGCTCCGGGACTAGCGGGAGAAATGAGCAGTTCTTC,CASSSGTSGRNEQFF
.,TRBJ2-5,TRBV19,medium-sized,TGTGCCAGTAGGGTTTCAGAAGATTCGGGCCAAGAGACCCAGTACTTC,CASRVSEDSGQETQYF
.,TRBJ1-2,TRBV5-6,.,TGTGCCAGCAGCTTAGGGTTGGGGATGTTCACCTTC,CASSLGLGMFTF
TRBD1,TRBJ2-7,TRBV4-1,once,TGCGCCAGCAGCCTTCGGGACAGGGGGAGGAGTATTACCTACGAGCAGTACTTC,CASSLRDRGRSITYEQYF
TRBD2,TRBJ2-3,TRBV5-1,.,TGCGCCAGCAGCAAAGGGACTAGCTTCACAGATACGCAGTATTTT,CASSKGTSFTDTQYF
TRBD1,TRBJ1-2,TRBV2,.,TGTGCCAACCACGGACAGGGCGGGGGCTACACCTTC,CANHGQGGGYTF
.,TRBJ2-1,TRBV6-5,few,TGTGCCAGCAGTTACGACAGTAAATTCTCCTACAATGAGCAGTTCTTC,CASSYDSKFSYNEQFF
.,TRBJ1-1,TRBV18,.,TGTGCCAGCTCACCCGCCGTACGGGGTGTGTTTGCCACTGAAGCTTTCTTT,CASSPAVRGVFATEAFF
TRBD1,TRBJ1-4,TRBV5-1,.,TGCGCCAGCAGCTTCCACCAGGGGGTTCCAGACCGCGAAAAACTGTTTTTT,CASSFHQGVPDREKLFF
.,TRBJ1-4,TRBV4-1,.,TGCGCCAGCAGCCCAGGGGCGAGGGAAAAACTGTTTTTT,CASSPGAREKLFF
TRBD2,TRBJ2-7,TRBV7-9,once,TGTGCCAGCAGCCTAACGCGGAGCCTAGCGGGAGCCTACGAGCAGTACTTC,CASSLTRSLAGAYEQYF
TRBD1,TRBJ2-1,TRBV15,.,TGTGCCACCAGCAGAGGACAGGGGCTAAATGAGCAGTTCTTC,CATSRGQGLNEQFF
TRBD2,TRBJ2-1,TRBV7-8,.,TGTGCCAGCAGCTTAGCCCGGACTAGCGGGCCCGAATCTTTCCCCAATGAGCAGTTCTTC,CASSLARTSGPESFPNEQFF
.,TRBJ2-2,TRBV7-9,.,TGTGCCAGCAGCGGGGGTACCGGGGAGCTGTTTTTT,CASSGGTGELFF
TRBD2,TRBJ2-7,TRBV10-2,few,TGCGCCAGCAGCCCGGGACTAGCGTTCTACGAGCAGTACTTC,CASSPGLAFYEQYF
TRBD2,TRBJ2-3,TRBV25-1,.,TGTGCCAGCTTTAGCGGGATCGGTTATACGCAGTATTTT,CASFSGIGYTQYF
.,TRBJ2-1,TRBV20-1,.,TGCAGTGCCCCATACAATGAGCAGTTCTTC,CSAPYNEQFF
.,TRBJ2-3,TRBV28,.,TGTGCCAGCAGGTCAAGGGTTGTCACAGATACGCAGTATTTT,CASRSRVVTDTQYF
TRBD1,TRBJ1-2,TRBV19,.,TGTGCCAGTAGTGGGGCAGGGGGCGCGGTTCAGCTTGGCTACACCTTC,CASSGAGGAVQLGYTF
.,TRBJ2-1,TRBV5-6,once,TGTGCCAGCAGCTTGTCGGCTTATTATGAGCAGTTCTTC,CASSLSAYYEQFF
.,TRBJ2-2,TRBV7-2,.,TGTGCCAGCGGGGAGAACACCGGGGAGCTGTTTTTT,CASGENTGELFF